The 9 T cell receptor beta chains reported below all come from one sample, sequenced in a study of control samples from healthy donors and cancer patients (dated by TCRdb to the early 2020s). Library creation used the immunoSEQ multiplex PCR assay. In TCRdb, the immuneACCESS table is reduced to in-frame sequences with V and J assigned. These tables do not hold every clone; where another copy was compared, an unresolved V gene accounts for under half, and the others remain unexplained. The sample table contains about 120,000 clones; only one count was recorded for around 92% of them. The ten largest clones represent 40% of the sample. What was sequenced was blood. The source is a man aged 50-59 years in good health.

This chain uses TRBV20-1 with TRBJ2-7, with TRBD2 matching over 7 bases. CDR3 length equals 11 residues. The germline V gene has CDR1 DFQATT and CDR2 SNEGSKA (reference sequence). The V gene end was trimmed by 3 bases and the J gene end by 6 bases; junction bases not matched to a gene: 2. CDR3 region: CSARGGAEQYF. Here the CDR3 DNA reads TGCAGTGCTAGGGGAGGGGCCGAGCAGTACTTC.

As for this clone: This sample also contains other DNA sequences that code for the same CDR3. The chain combines TRBV9 with TRBJ1-1; D call uncertain. V was trimmed by 3 bases and J by 3 bases, leaving 6 bases between them. The V gene's germline CDR1 is SGDLS and CDR2 YYNGEE. The CDR3 runs to 12 residues. The CDR3 nucleotides are TGTGCCAGCAGCGCACAACACACTGAAGCTTTCTTT. This codes for CASSAQHTEAFF.

The V and J genes are TRBV9 and TRBJ1-4, with D maybe TRBD1 (5 bases). Germline CDR1 SGDLS, CDR2 YYNGEE. The CDR3 has 15 amino acids. V lost 0 bases to trimming and J lost 0 bases, with 6 bases between them. The CDR3 protein is CASSVGGATNEKLFF. The DNA for the CDR3 is TGTGCCAGCAGCGTAGGAGGGGCAACTAATGAAAAACTGTTTTTT.

This rearrangement joins TRBV9 to TRBJ2-7; possible D gene TRBD1, 7 bases. The CDR3 extends over 15 amino acids. CDR1 is SGDLS, CDR2 YYNGEE, per germline. V was cut by 0 bases and J by 6 bases, with 16 bases left in between. The CDR3 coding sequence is TGTGCCAGCAGCGTAGAGGTGGGTCAGGGGGGCGAGCAGTACTTC. Protein: CASSVEVGQGGEQYF.

Of note for this clone: At the DNA level, this CDR3 is encoded by other sequences in the same sample as well. The chain joins TRBV27 to TRBJ1-5, with D possibly TRBD1 on 6 matching bases. Germline CDR1 is MNHEY and CDR2 is SMNVEV (reference sequence). This CDR3 has 15 amino acids. Trimming removed 2 bases at V and 0 bases at J, with 8 bases between. The CDR3 here is CASSLNRDSNQPQHF. The CDR3 DNA is TGTGCCAGCAGTTTAAACAGGGATAGCAATCAGCCCCAGCATTTT.

V is TRBV10-3 and J is TRBJ2-1, with 9 nucleotides matching TRBD1. The V gene's germline CDR1 is ENHRY and CDR2 SYGVKD. J was trimmed by 12 bases and V by 2 bases; bases with no gene match: 2. The CDR3 contains 12 residues. The CDR3, as DNA: TGTGCCATCAGTGAGGCGGACAGGGGGCAGTTCTTC. It codes for CAISEADRGQFF.

CDR3 loop: CASRVDSYEQYF. The CDR3 DNA reads as TGCGCCAGTAGAGTGGACAGTTACGAGCAGTACTTC. The genes are TRBV10-2 and TRBJ2-7; D possibly corresponds to TRBD1 (6 bases). CDR1 is WSHSY and CDR2 is SAAADI in the germline V gene. This CDR3 spans 12 amino acids. Trimming removed 9 bases from V and 4 bases from J, with 13 bases in between.

This rearrangement joins TRBV18 to TRBJ1-6, with a weak D call TRBD1 (6 bases). Trimming took 3 bases from V and 5 from J, leaving 11 bases between them. From germline, CDR1 is KGHSH and CDR2 LQKENI. The CDR3 contains 15 residues. The CDR3: CASSPQQGNNSPLHF. Written as DNA, the CDR3 is TGTGCCAGCTCACCCCAACAGGGAAATAATTCACCCCTCCACTTT. Combining the CDR3 with reference TRBV18 and TRBJ1-6 gives the whole variable domain NAGVMQNPRHLVRRRGQEARLRCSPMKGHSHVYWYRQLPEEGLKFMVYLQKENIIDESGMPKERFSAEFPKEGPSILRIQQVVRGDSAAYFCASSPQQGNNSPLHFGNGTRLTVT.

CDR3 protein: CASSYLVGTYEQYF. The DNA for the CDR3 is TGTGCCAGTAGTTACTTGGTGGGAACCTACGAGCAGTACTTC. V gene TRBV19 combines with J gene TRBJ2-7; D not resolved. The CDR3 length is 14 residues. Trimming removed 5 bases at V and 2 bases at J, with 13 bases between. The germline gives CDR1 LNHDA, CDR2 SQIVND (reference sequence).